The entry that follows covers one T cell receptor (beta chain) sequence. What it recognizes is unknown. Generated by immunoSEQ multiplex PCR, the TCRdb table keeps only in-frame clones and is missing some. The table includes 30,000 to 35,000 clones, 90% detected once. The data derive from a study of a mutant IDH1 vaccine in newly diagnosed glioma. Study summary: The study gave patients eight vaccinations in weeks 1, 3, 5, 7, 11, 15, 19, 23.

There are 14 residues in the CDR3. V lost 7 bases, J lost 4 bases, and 16 bases lay in between. Looked up from germline, CDR1 is MNHEY and CDR2 is SVGAGI. Specified time point: week 11, during vaccination. A 20-mer mutant IDH1 peptide at 300 ug was injected subcutaneously with topical imiquimod. This sequence joins TRBV6-5 and TRBJ1-1; possible D gene TRBD1, 6 bases. This clonotype originated in a man aged 18 to 29 with glioma. Here the sequenced sample was PBMCs, taken from a glioma patient whose treatment included an IDH1 peptide vaccine. As DNA, the CDR3 is TGTGCCAGCATGCCTCGGACAGAGAGCACTGAAGCTTTCTTT. This encodes CASMPRTESTEAFF.